This T cell receptor beta chain was captured in a study of blood T cells in healthy people across ages. The CDR3 is 15 residues long. Germline assignment: CDR1 SGDLS and CDR2 YYNGEE. The V end was cut by 2 bases, the J end by 4 bases, with 15 bases between. This clonotype has more than one count but fewer than ten. Peripheral blood, about 10 milliliters per donor, was collected. A sample-barcoded 5' primer and a J-beta primer mix were used in a second PCR of about 6 to 12 cycles. One entry per CDR3 protein results from TCRdb running MiXCR on the 5' RACE reads. This sample yields around 1,500,000 distinct CDR3 sequences, of which about 28% are seen a single time; 7.7% belongs to the top ten.

The chain employs TRBV9 and TRBJ1-2, with a tentative D call TRBD1 (6 bases). The sample comprised blood. The sequence derives from a woman under 40 in good health. CDR3 DNA sequence: TGTGCCAGCAGCGTTCAGGGGAGCATGGTCTATGGCTACACCTTC. Encoded protein: CASSVQGSMVYGYTF.